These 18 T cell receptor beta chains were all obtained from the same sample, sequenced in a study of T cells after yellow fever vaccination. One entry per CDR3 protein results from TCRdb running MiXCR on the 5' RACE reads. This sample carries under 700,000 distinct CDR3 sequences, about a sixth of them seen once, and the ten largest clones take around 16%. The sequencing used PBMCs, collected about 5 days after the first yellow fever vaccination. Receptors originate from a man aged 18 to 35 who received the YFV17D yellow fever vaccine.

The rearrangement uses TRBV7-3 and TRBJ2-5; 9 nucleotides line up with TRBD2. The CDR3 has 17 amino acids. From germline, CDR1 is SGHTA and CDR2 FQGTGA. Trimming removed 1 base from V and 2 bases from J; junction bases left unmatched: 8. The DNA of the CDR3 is TGTGCCAGCAGCTTAAGCCGGGCTAGCGGGAAACAAGAGACCCAGTACTTC. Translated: CASSLSRASGKQETQYF.

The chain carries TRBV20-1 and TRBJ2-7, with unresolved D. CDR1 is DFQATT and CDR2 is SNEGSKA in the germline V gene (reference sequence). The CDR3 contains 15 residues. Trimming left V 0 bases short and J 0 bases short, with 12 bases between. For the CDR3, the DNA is TGCAGTGCTAGAGATGGGAAGGGTAGCTCCTACGAGCAGTACTTC. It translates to CSARDGKGSSYEQYF.

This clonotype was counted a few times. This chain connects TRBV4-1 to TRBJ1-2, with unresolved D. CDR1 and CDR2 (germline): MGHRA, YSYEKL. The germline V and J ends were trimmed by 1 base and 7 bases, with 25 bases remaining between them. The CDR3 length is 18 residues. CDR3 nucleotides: TGCGCCAGCAGCCAAGGCGGAGATAGGAGGGCTCCATCCCCTGGCTACACCTTC. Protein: CASSQGGDRRAPSPGYTF.

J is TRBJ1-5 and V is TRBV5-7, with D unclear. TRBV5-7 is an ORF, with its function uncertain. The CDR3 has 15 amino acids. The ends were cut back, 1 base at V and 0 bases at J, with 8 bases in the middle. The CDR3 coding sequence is TGTGCCAGCAGCTTGAAGGCCTATAGCAATCAGCCCCAGCATTTT. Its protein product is CASSLKAYSNQPQHF.

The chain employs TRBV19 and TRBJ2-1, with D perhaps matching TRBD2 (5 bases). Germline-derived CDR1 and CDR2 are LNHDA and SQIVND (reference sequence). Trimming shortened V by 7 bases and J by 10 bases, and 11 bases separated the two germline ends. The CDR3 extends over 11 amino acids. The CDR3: CASIGVGEQFF. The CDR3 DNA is TGTGCCAGTATCGGGGTCGGGGAGCAGTTCTTC.

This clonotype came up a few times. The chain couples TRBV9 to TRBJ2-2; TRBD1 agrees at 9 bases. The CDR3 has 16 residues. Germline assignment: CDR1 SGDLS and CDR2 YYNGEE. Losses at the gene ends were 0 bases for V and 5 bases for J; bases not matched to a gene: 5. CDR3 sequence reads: CASSVDWGTGTGELFF. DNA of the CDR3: TGTGCCAGCAGCGTAGATTGGGGGACAGGGACCGGGGAGCTGTTTTTT.

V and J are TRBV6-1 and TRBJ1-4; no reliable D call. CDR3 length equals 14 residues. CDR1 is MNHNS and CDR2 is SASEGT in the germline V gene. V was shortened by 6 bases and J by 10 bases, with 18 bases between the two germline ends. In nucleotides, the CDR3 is TGTGCCAGCAGCAAAAACGAAGACCCCGGAAAACTGTTTTTT. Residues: CASSKNEDPGKLFF.

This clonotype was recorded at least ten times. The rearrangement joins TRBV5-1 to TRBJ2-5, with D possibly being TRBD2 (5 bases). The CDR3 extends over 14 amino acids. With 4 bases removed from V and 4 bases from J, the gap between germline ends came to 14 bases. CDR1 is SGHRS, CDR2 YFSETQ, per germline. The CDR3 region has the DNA TGCGCCAGCAGCCCGGACCCCGCGGGAGAGACCCAGTACTTC. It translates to CASSPDPAGETQYF.

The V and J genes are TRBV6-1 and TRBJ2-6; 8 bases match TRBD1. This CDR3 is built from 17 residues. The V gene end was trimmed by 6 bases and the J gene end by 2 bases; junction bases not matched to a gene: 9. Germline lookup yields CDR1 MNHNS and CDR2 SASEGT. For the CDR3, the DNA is TGTGCCAGCAGCGTGGACAGGGTCAAAGCTGGGGCCAACGTCCTGACTTTC. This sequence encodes CASSVDRVKAGANVLTF.

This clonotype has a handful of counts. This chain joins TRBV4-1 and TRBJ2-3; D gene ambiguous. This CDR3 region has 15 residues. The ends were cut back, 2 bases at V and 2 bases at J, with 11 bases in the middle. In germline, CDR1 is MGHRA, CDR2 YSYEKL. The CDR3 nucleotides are TGCGCCAGCAGCCAATCGGAGTCGATCACAGATACGCAGTATTTT. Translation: CASSQSESITDTQYF.

Here the CDR3 reads CASRPGLTSYEQYF. In nucleotides, the CDR3 is TGCGCCAGCAGACCGGGACTCACCTCCTACGAGCAGTACTTC. The V gene is TRBV10-2, the J gene TRBJ2-7; possible D gene TRBD2, 6 bases. V gave up 6 bases and J gave up 0 bases, with 12 bases separating them. Per the germline V gene, CDR1 is WSHSY and CDR2 is SAAADI. The CDR3 loop spans 14 amino acids.

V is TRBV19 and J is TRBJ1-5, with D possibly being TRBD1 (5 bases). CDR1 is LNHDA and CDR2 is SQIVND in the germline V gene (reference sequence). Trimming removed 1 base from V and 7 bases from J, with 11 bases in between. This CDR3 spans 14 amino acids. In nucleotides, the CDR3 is TGTGCCAGTAGTATAGGGGGGAAAGACCAGCCCCAGCATTTT. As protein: CASSIGGKDQPQHF.

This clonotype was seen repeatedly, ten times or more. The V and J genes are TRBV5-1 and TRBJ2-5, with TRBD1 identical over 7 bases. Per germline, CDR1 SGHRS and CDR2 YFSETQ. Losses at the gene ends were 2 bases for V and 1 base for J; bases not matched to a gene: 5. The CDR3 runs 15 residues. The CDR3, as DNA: TGCGCCAGCAGCTTTACAGGGGACGTCCAAGAGACCCAGTACTTC. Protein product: CASSFTGDVQETQYF.

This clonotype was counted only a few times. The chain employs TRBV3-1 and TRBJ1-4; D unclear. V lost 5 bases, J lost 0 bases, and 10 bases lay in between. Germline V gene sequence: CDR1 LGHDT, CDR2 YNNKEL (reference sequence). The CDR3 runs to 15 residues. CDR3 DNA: TGTGCCAGCAGCTACGGACGGGCAACTAATGAAAAACTGTTTTTT. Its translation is CASSYGRATNEKLFF.

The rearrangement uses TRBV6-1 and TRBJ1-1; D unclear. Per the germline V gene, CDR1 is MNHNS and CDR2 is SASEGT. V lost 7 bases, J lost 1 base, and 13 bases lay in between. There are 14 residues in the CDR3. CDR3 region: CASNRQTANTEAFF. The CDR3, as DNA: TGTGCCAGCAACAGACAAACAGCGAACACTGAAGCTTTCTTT.

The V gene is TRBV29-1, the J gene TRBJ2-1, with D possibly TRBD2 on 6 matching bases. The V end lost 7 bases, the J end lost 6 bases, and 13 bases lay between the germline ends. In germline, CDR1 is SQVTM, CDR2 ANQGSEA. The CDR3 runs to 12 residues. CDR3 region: CSGTGVRNEQFF. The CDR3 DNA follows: TGCAGCGGGACGGGGGTTCGCAATGAGCAGTTCTTC.

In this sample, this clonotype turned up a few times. The CDR3 spells CATSPGTGSEAFF. In DNA form, the CDR3 reads TGTGCCACCTCTCCCGGGACAGGGTCTGAAGCTTTCTTT. This chain uses TRBV24-1 with TRBJ1-1; 9 bases align to TRBD1. Trimming removed 9 bases from V and 6 bases from J; junction bases left unmatched: 7. CDR1 is KGHDR, CDR2 SFDVKD, per germline. The CDR3 sequence is 13 residues long.

CDR3 nucleotide sequence: TGTGCCAGCAGCCGAGCGGTTAGCGGGGGCTACGAGCAGTACTTC. Its protein product is CASSRAVSGGYEQYF. The V gene is TRBV7-2, the J gene TRBJ2-7, with 9 bases aligning to TRBD2. This CDR3 region has 15 residues. Trimming at V came to 5 bases and at J to 3 bases, leaving 8 bases not matched to a gene. CDR1 SGHTA and CDR2 FQGNSA come from the germline V gene. The full variable domain, its missing parts supplied by reference TRBV7-2 and TRBJ2-7, is GAGVSQSPSNKVTEKGKDVELRCDPISGHTALYWYRQSLGQGLEFLIYFQGNSAPDKSGLPSDRFSAERTGGSVSTLTIQRTQQEDSAVYLCASSRAVSGGYEQYFGPGTRLTVT.